One sample yielded the 32 T cell receptor beta chains listed below, sequenced in a study of T cell repertoires in cytomegalovirus infection. Their antigen targets remain unknown. TCRdb re-derived calls from the reads in MiXCR, one entry per CDR3 protein. Of some 320,000 distinct CDR3 sequences in the sample, around 29% were seen once. The sequences come from cultured PBMCs, collected from culture after CMV antigen stimulation. These receptors were obtained from a human donor in good health (CMV status not recorded). Some clones in this sample may be carry-over from other donors' samples.

The rearrangement joins TRBV20-1 to TRBJ2-5; no reliable D call. Deletions cut 3 bases from V and 7 bases from J, with 6 bases between. Germline V lookup: CDR1 DFQATT, CDR2 SNEGSKA (reference sequence). The CDR3 runs 10 residues. The CDR3 DNA reads as TGCAGTGCTAGCCTCTGGACCCAGTACTTC. It translates to CSASLWTQYF.

The chain joins TRBV7-9 to TRBJ2-3; 8 bases are shared with TRBD2. V trimming: 2 bases; J trimming: 1 base; junction bases outside the gene matches: 5. CDR1 SEHNR and CDR2 FQNEAQ come from the germline V gene (reference sequence). CDR3 length: 16 amino acids. The CDR3 DNA reads as TGTGCCAGCAGCTTACGCGGGAGGTCTGGCACAGATACGCAGTATTTT. Residues: CASSLRGRSGTDTQYF.

The V call is TRBV6-2 or TRBV6-3, the J call TRBJ2-5, with no clear D. Germline values: CDR1 MNHEY, CDR2 SVGEGT. Trimming removed 5 bases at V and 2 bases at J, with 9 bases between. The CDR3 is 13 amino acids. The CDR3 DNA reads as TGTGCCAGCAGTCGGCGTCCACAAGAGACCCAGTACTTC. Its translation: CASSRRPQETQYF.

In its sample, this clonotype ranks as medium-sized. V and J are TRBV7-9 and TRBJ2-4, with a possible D match to TRBD2 (6 bases). V gave up 1 base and J gave up 2 bases, with 9 bases separating them. Germline-derived CDR1 and CDR2 are SEHNR and FQNEAQ (reference sequence). CDR3 length: 15 amino acids. The CDR3 here is CASSLGRAPKNIQYF. CDR3 DNA: TGTGCCAGCAGCTTAGGGAGGGCGCCCAAAAACATTCAGTACTTC.

This clonotype appeared a few times. The chain joins TRBV20-1 to TRBJ1-5, with a tentative D call TRBD1 (5 bases). The CDR3 sequence is 14 residues long. Germline V gene data show CDR1 as DFQATT and CDR2 as SNEGSKA (reference sequence). V lost 4 bases and J lost 0, with 10 bases in between. For the CDR3, the DNA is TGCAGTGCTACCAGACAGAATAGCAATCAGCCCCAGCATTTT. As protein: CSATRQNSNQPQHF.

The chain is built from TRBV20-1 and TRBJ2-5; 11 bases align to TRBD2. This CDR3 spans 14 amino acids. Germline CDR1 is DFQATT and CDR2 is SNEGSKA (reference sequence). Trimming removed 5 bases from V and 5 bases from J; junction bases left unmatched: 7. CDR3 nucleotide sequence: TGCAGTGCTCAAACTAGCGGGGGTTTGGAGACCCAGTACTTC. It is translated as CSAQTSGGLETQYF.

At least ten counts were recorded for this clonotype. The chain recombines TRBV7-6 with TRBJ2-2; 7 bases match TRBD2. This CDR3 region has 16 residues. V dropped 5 bases and J dropped 1; count of bases not matched to a gene: 7. CDR1 is SGHVS and CDR2 is FNYEAQ in the germline V gene. The CDR3 loop reads CASSPGASGNTGELFF. CDR3 DNA sequence: TGTGCCAGCAGCCCCGGGGCTAGCGGGAACACCGGGGAGCTGTTTTTT.

The chain links TRBV7-6 to TRBJ2-1; 9 nucleotides agree with TRBD2. This CDR3 comprises 16 residues. Germline-derived CDR1 and CDR2 are SGHVS and FNYEAQ. Trimming cost V 2 bases and J 4 bases; bases outside gene matches: 6. The CDR3 protein is CASSLSAGGTYNEQFF. CDR3 coding DNA: TGTGCCAGCAGCTTATCAGCGGGAGGTACATACAATGAGCAGTTCTTC.

This rearrangement joins TRBV11-2 to TRBJ1-1, with 9 bases that match TRBD1. Germline CDR1 and CDR2: SGHAT and FQNNGV. The CDR3 extends over 15 amino acids. With 8 bases clipped from V and 1 base from J, the junction kept 8 bases outside the gene matches. The CDR3 region is CASRPLQGANTEAFF. CDR3 in DNA: TGTGCCAGCCGCCCCTTACAGGGGGCGAACACTGAAGCTTTCTTT.

The sample holds many counts of this clonotype. The rearrangement links TRBV7-8 to TRBJ1-2, with TRBD1 identical over 11 bases. CDR3 length: 17 residues. Germline V gives CDR1 SGHVS, CDR2 FQNEAQ. Trimming took 1 base from V and 4 from J; bases not matched to a gene: 8. The CDR3 DNA is TGTGCCAGCAGCTTAGGGATCTCTGGGACAGGGGGCTATGGCTACACCTTC. Protein: CASSLGISGTGGYGYTF.

V is TRBV7-9 and J is TRBJ1-2; tentative D call: TRBD1 (5 bases). There are 13 residues in the CDR3. CDR1 SEHNR and CDR2 FQNEAQ come from the germline V gene (reference sequence). Trimming shortened V by 5 bases and J by 8 bases, and 15 bases separated the two germline ends. CDR3 in DNA: TGTGCCAGCAGCGCCGGGCTTAGGGACGGCTACACCTTC. Encoded protein: CASSAGLRDGYTF. Full variable domain (outside the CDR3, taken from reference TRBV7-9 and TRBJ1-2): DTGVSQNPRHKITKRGQNVTFRCDPISEHNRLYWYRQTLGQGPEFLTYFQNEAQLEKSRLLSDRFSAERPKGSFSTLEIQRTEQGDSAMYLCASSAGLRDGYTFGSGTRLTVV.

This clonotype was found a few times. The V call is TRBV7-9, the J call TRBJ1-2, with a weak D call TRBD1 (6 bases). Germline CDR1 is SEHNR and CDR2 is FQNEAQ (reference sequence). CDR3 length: 14 amino acids. V lost 5 bases, J lost 0 bases, and 10 bases lay in between. The CDR3 DNA reads as TGTGCCAGCAGCGCGACAGGACCTAACTATGGCTACACCTTC. It codes for CASSATGPNYGYTF.

In this sample, this clonotype turned up a few times. This rearrangement joins TRBV7-8 to TRBJ2-1; 9 bases agree with TRBD2. The V gene's germline CDR1 is SGHVS and CDR2 FQNEAQ. The V segment lost 5 bases and the J segment 1 base; nucleotides outside the gene matches: 9. The CDR3 covers 17 residues. CDR3 region: CASSTYWRGGSYNEQFF. CDR3 in DNA: TGTGCCAGCAGCACCTACTGGCGGGGGGGTTCCTACAATGAGCAGTTCTTC. The whole variable domain, remainder taken from reference TRBV7-8 and TRBJ2-1, is GAGVSQSPRYKVAKRGQDVALRCDPISGHVSLFWYQQALGQGPEFLTYFQNEAQLDKSGLPSDRFFAERPEGSVSTLKIQRTQQEDSAVYLCASSTYWRGGSYNEQFFGPGTRLTVL.

This clonotype occurred a few times. The chain couples TRBV20-1 to TRBJ2-2; 15 bases map to TRBD2. Germline V gives CDR1 DFQATT, CDR2 SNEGSKA (reference sequence). V gave up 6 bases and J gave up 6 bases; unmatched junction bases: 11. The CDR3 totals 17 residues. In nucleotides, the CDR3 is TGCAGTGCCCTCGGACTAGCGGGAGGGCCCGTTCCCGGGGAGCTGTTTTTT. It codes for CSALGLAGGPVPGELFF.

The chain links TRBV27 to TRBJ2-1, with D perhaps matching TRBD2 (5 bases). CDR1 is MNHEY, CDR2 SMNVEV, per germline (reference sequence). CDR3 length equals 14 residues. Trimming removed 2 bases at V and 2 bases at J, with 7 bases between. The CDR3 coding sequence is TGTGCCAGCAGTTTACGGCGGGCCTACAATGAGCAGTTCTTC. Translation gives CASSLRRAYNEQFF.

This clonotype was recorded many times. V is TRBV12-5 and J is TRBJ2-7, with 11 bases aligning to TRBD2. The CDR3 extends over 14 amino acids. The trim removed 8 bases at V and 3 bases at J, leaving 6 bases unmatched. CDR1 and CDR2 (germline): LGHNT, FRNRAP. The CDR3 coding sequence is TGTGCTAGTAAAAAGGGACTAGCGGACTACGAGCAGTACTTC. Protein: CASKKGLADYEQYF.

The chain couples TRBV7-2 to TRBJ2-5; D may be TRBD1 or TRBD2 (5 bases each). The germline gives CDR1 SGHTA, CDR2 FQGNSA. This CDR3 has 13 residues. V dropped 5 bases and J dropped 5 bases, with 12 bases sitting between them. CDR3 sequence: CASSRDLGETQYF. The CDR3 DNA reads as TGTGCCAGCAGCAGGGACCTTGGTGAGACCCAGTACTTC.

The V and J genes are TRBV20-1 and TRBJ2-5, with TRBD1 matching over 8 bases. After removal of 3 bases from V and 4 bases from J, the junction contained 1 base not matched to a gene. The CDR3 loop spans 12 amino acids. Germline-derived CDR1 and CDR2 are DFQATT and SNEGSKA (reference sequence). In DNA, the CDR3 is TGCAGTGCTAGCAGGGGGCCAGAGACCCAGTACTTC. This encodes CSASRGPETQYF.

The chain couples TRBV5-1 to TRBJ2-5, with D perhaps being TRBD1 or TRBD2 (5 bases each). The CDR3 runs to 15 residues. V lost 4 bases and J 5 bases, leaving 18 bases between the germline ends. Germline V gene data show CDR1 as SGHRS and CDR2 as YFSETQ. The CDR3 sequence: CASSVGVSDGETQYF. CDR3 nucleotide sequence: TGCGCCAGCAGCGTGGGGGTGTCGGATGGGGAGACCCAGTACTTC.

In this sample, this clonotype turned up many times. The rearrangement joins TRBV9 to TRBJ1-3, with D maybe TRBD1 (5 bases). The CDR3 extends over 15 amino acids. V was shortened by 5 bases and J by 1 base, with 13 bases between the two germline ends. Germline CDR1 SGDLS, CDR2 YYNGEE. The CDR3 spells CASRKGSTSGNTIYF. CDR3 nucleotide sequence: TGTGCCAGCAGAAAGGGGAGTACGTCTGGAAACACCATATATTTT. Filled out from reference TRBV9 and TRBJ1-3, the complete variable domain reads DSGVTQTPKHLITATGQRVTLRCSPRSGDLSVYWYQQSLDQGLQFLIQYYNGEERAKGNILERFSAQQFPDLHSELNLSSLELGDSALYFCASRKGSTSGNTIYFGEGSWLTVV.

This clonotype came up a few times. This chain links TRBV7-6 with TRBJ2-5, with a weak D call TRBD2 (6 bases). V was trimmed by 2 bases and J by 1 base, leaving 11 bases between them. The V gene's germline CDR1 is SGHVS and CDR2 FNYEAQ. The CDR3 covers 15 residues. The CDR3 reads CASSLMGGGQETQYF. CDR3 DNA sequence: TGTGCCAGCAGCTTAATGGGGGGAGGCCAAGAGACCCAGTACTTC.

This clonotype showed up just a few times. The chain employs TRBV15 and TRBJ1-1, with D possibly TRBD1 on 5 matching bases. CDR3 length: 15 amino acids. Trimming removed 3 bases from V and 7 bases from J, with 18 bases in between. CDR1 is LNHNV, CDR2 YYDKDF, per germline (reference sequence). CDR3 in amino acids: CATSRTRGIEGEAFF. The CDR3 nucleotides are TGTGCCACCAGCAGGACCCGGGGGATCGAGGGTGAAGCTTTCTTT.

A few counts support this clonotype. The chain employs TRBV4-2 and TRBJ2-1; D is perhaps TRBD1 or TRBD2 (7 bases each). Germline loops: CDR1 LGHNA, CDR2 YNFKEQ. This CDR3 comprises 17 residues. V was pared by 1 base and J by 0 bases, with 13 bases between. The CDR3 DNA is TGTGCCAGCAGCCAAGTCCTCAGGGGGGGCTCCTACAATGAGCAGTTCTTC. This encodes CASSQVLRGGSYNEQFF.

Here the CDR3 reads CAISELEAINYGYTF. The CDR3 coding sequence is TGTGCCATCAGTGAGCTAGAGGCGATAAACTATGGCTACACCTTC. V usage is TRBV10-3 and J usage is TRBJ1-2; D not certain. This CDR3 comprises 15 residues. Germline V CDR1 and CDR2: ENHRY, SYGVKD. Trimming removed 2 bases at V and 2 bases at J, with 12 bases between.

The CDR3 DNA sequence: TGTGCCAGCAGCCTTGGACAGGGGAGTTTGAGCAATCAGCCCCAGCATTTT. Translation gives CASSLGQGSLSNQPQHF. The chain employs TRBV7-9 and TRBJ1-5, with 9 nucleotides matching TRBD1. With 5 bases clipped from V and 1 base from J, the junction kept 9 bases outside the gene matches. This CDR3 comprises 17 residues. Germline assignment: CDR1 SEHNR and CDR2 FQNEAQ (reference sequence). Full variable domain (outside the CDR3, taken from reference TRBV7-9 and TRBJ1-5): DTGVSQNPRHKITKRGQNVTFRCDPISEHNRLYWYRQTLGQGPEFLTYFQNEAQLEKSRLLSDRFSAERPKGSFSTLEIQRTEQGDSAMYLCASSLGQGSLSNQPQHFGDGTRLSIL.

The chain links TRBV19 to TRBJ1-2; perhaps TRBD1 as D (6 bases). This CDR3 spans 15 amino acids. The germline V gene has CDR1 LNHDA and CDR2 SQIVND (reference sequence). The V end was cut by 3 bases, the J end by 1 base, with 12 bases between. The CDR3, as DNA: TGTGCCAGTAGTATTGATGGACAGCTTAACTATGGCTACACCTTC. Translation gives CASSIDGQLNYGYTF.

This clonotype was recorded a few times. This chain links TRBV6-5 with TRBJ2-7; 7 bases map to TRBD2. This CDR3 has 15 amino acids. Unmatched junction bases numbered 9, after V lost 7 bases and J lost 0 bases. Per the germline V gene, CDR1 is MNHEY and CDR2 is SVGAGI. Written as DNA, the CDR3 is TGTGCCAGCAAACTACAGCGGGAACCCTCCTACGAGCAGTACTTC. Its protein is CASKLQREPSYEQYF.

The V gene is TRBV6-1, the J gene TRBJ2-1; tentatively, D is TRBD1 or TRBD2 (5 bases each). Germline V gives CDR1 MNHNS, CDR2 SASEGT. Trimming stripped 2 bases from V and 10 bases from J, with 18 bases between. This CDR3 is built from 15 residues. The CDR3 sequence: CASSEFAGTTGEQFF. CDR3 sequence (DNA): TGTGCCAGCAGTGAATTCGCCGGGACGACCGGCGAGCAGTTCTTC.

The table lists this clonotype with many counts. This CDR3 reads CASSLGTRDSEQYF. Here the CDR3 DNA reads TGTGCCAGCAGCTTAGGGACCCGGGACAGCGAGCAGTACTTC. The chain is built from TRBV7-9 and TRBJ2-7, with 7 bases that match TRBD1. V was pared by 1 base and J by 6 bases, with 6 bases of the junction left unmatched. Germline V gives CDR1 SEHNR, CDR2 FQNEAQ (reference sequence). The CDR3 is made up of 14 amino acids. Looking up the rest from reference TRBV7-9 and TRBJ2-7 gives the full variable domain: DTGVSQNPRHKITKRGQNVTFRCDPISEHNRLYWYRQTLGQGPEFLTYFQNEAQLEKSRLLSDRFSAERPKGSFSTLEIQRTEQGDSAMYLCASSLGTRDSEQYFGPGTRLTVT.

This chain uses TRBV29-1 with TRBJ2-1; D not resolved. This CDR3 spans 12 amino acids. Germline V CDR1 and CDR2: SQVTM, ANQGSEA. V was cut by 5 bases and J by 8 bases, with 13 bases left in between. The DNA for the CDR3 is TGCAGCGTTCTTCAGACCGGGCATGAGCAGTTCTTC. Protein product: CSVLQTGHEQFF.

This clonotype was seen a few times. The rearrangement uses TRBV7-9 and TRBJ2-5; D uncertain. V was shortened by 1 base and J by 3 bases, with 21 bases between the two germline ends. This CDR3 comprises 18 residues. The germline gives CDR1 SEHNR, CDR2 FQNEAQ (reference sequence). CDR3 region: CASSLGVRLQTSEETQYF. As DNA, the CDR3 is TGTGCCAGCAGCTTAGGGGTGCGACTGCAAACATCCGAAGAGACCCAGTACTTC.

This clonotype was seen more than once but under ten times. The V gene is TRBV6-5, the J gene TRBJ1-3; possible D gene TRBD1, 5 bases. Deletions cut 4 bases from V and 2 bases from J, with 12 bases between. The germline CDR1 and CDR2 sequences are MNHEY and SVGAGI. The CDR3 spans 15 residues. CDR3 sequence reads: CASSSTGQPGNTIYF. The CDR3 nucleotides are TGTGCCAGCAGTTCAACAGGCCAGCCTGGAAACACCATATATTTT.